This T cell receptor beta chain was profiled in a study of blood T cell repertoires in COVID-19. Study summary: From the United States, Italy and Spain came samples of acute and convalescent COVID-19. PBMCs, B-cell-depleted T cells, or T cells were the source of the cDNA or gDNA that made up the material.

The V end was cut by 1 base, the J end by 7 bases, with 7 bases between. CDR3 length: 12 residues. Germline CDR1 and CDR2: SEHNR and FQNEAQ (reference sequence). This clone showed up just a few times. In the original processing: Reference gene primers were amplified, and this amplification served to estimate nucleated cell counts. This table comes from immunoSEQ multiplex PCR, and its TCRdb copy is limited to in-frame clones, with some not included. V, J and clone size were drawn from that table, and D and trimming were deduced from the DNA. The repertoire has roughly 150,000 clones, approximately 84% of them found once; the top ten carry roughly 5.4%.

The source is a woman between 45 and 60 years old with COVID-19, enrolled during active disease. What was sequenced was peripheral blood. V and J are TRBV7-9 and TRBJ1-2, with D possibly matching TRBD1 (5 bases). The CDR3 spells CASSLEGLGYTF. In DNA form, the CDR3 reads TGTGCCAGCAGCTTAGAGGGGCTTGGCTACACCTTC.